This T cell receptor (beta chain) stems from a study of cytomegalovirus exposure and HLA in healthy donors. Study-wide results and caveats: Judged likely to be a sequencing artifact was a cluster of highly shared sequence variants. The investigators catalogued 164 TCR beta chains as cytomegalovirus-associated.

Both 60 Vbeta primers and 13 Jbeta primers went into the PCR. Assay: immunoSEQ multiplex PCR; the TCRdb copy retains only in-frame clones and omits some. Here the sample spans under 250,000 clones, under 85% being singletons. To note about this clone: The antigen remains undetermined.

The CDR3 loop spans 16 amino acids. The germline V gene has CDR1 KGHSH and CDR2 LQKENI. V dropped 6 bases and J dropped 1; count of bases not matched to a gene: 10. The genes are TRBV18 and TRBJ2-3; 7 bases line up with TRBD2. The source material was PBMCs. The clonotype originates from a woman aged 45-65 years in good health and CMV-seropositive. CDR3 DNA: TGTGCCAGCTCCGTCACAAGCCGGGGGGGCACAGATACGCAGTATTTT. Its translation: CASSVTSRGGTDTQYF.